The T cell receptor beta chain under discussion was sequenced for a study of cytomegalovirus exposure and HLA in healthy donors. V was trimmed by 4 bases and J by 1 base, leaving 21 bases between them. Germline assignment: CDR1 SGHTS and CDR2 YDEGEE. This CDR3 spans 17 amino acids. 60 Vbeta and 13 Jbeta primers were used in PCR. Profiling relied on immunoSEQ multiplex PCR, and the TCRdb table lists in-frame clones only, not all of them. The repertoire holds tens of thousands of clones, with over 75% as singletons. The sequence was obtained from a girl aged 2-10 years in good health and CMV-seropositive. The chain is built from TRBV5-8 and TRBJ2-7; tentatively, D is TRBD1 (6 bases). Specimen: PBMCs. CDR3 sequence reads: CASSLTGASILSYEQYF. The CDR3 coding sequence is TGTGCCAGCAGCCTGACAGGCGCCTCGATCCTTTCCTACGAGCAGTACTTC.